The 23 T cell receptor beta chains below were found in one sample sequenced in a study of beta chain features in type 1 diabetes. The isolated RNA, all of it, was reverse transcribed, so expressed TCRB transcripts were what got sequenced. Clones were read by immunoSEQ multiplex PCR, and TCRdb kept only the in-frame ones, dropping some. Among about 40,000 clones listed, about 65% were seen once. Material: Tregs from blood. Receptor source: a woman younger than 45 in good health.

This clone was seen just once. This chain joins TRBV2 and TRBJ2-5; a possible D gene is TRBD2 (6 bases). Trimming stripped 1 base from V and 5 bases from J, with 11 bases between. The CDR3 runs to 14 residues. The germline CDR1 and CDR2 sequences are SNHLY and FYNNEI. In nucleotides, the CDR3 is TGTGCCAGCAGTGAAGGGAGGGAGGCGGAGACCCAGTACTTC. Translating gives CASSEGREAETQYF.

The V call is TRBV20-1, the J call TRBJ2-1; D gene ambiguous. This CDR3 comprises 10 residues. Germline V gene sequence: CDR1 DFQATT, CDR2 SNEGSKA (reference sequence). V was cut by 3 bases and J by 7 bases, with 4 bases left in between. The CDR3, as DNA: TGCAGTGCTAGTCAAAATGAGCAGTTCTTC. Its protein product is CSASQNEQFF.

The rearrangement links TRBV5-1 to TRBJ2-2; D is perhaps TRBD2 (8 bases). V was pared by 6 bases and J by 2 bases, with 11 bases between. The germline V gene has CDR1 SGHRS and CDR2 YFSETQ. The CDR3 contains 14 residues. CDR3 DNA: TGCGCCAGCACGGGAGGGGGCAACACCGGGGAGCTGTTTTTT. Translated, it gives CASTGGGNTGELFF.

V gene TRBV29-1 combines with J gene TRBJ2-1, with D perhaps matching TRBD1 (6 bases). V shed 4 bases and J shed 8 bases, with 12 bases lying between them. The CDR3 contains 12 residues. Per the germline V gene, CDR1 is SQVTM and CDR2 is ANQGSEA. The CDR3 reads CSVVAGVHEQFF. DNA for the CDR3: TGCAGCGTTGTAGCAGGGGTCCATGAGCAGTTCTTC.

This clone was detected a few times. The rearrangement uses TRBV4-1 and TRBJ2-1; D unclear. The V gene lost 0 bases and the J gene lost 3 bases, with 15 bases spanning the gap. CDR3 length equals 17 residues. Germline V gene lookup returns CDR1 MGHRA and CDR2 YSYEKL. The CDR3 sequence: CASSQDPVGSSYNEQFF. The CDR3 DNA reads TGCGCCAGCAGCCAAGATCCGGTTGGTAGCAGCTACAATGAGCAGTTCTTC.

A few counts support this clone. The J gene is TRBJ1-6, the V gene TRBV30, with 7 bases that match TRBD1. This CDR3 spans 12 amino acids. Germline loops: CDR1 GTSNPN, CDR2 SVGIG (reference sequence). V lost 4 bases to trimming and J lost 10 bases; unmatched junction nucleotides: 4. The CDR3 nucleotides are TGTGCCTGGACGCGCAGGGGGTCACCCCTCCACTTT. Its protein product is CAWTRRGSPLHF.

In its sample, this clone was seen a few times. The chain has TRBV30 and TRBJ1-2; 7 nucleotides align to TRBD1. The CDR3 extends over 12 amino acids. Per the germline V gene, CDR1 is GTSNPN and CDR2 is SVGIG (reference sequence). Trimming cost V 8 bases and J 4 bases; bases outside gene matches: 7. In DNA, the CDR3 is TGTGCCGCTACGACAGGGTCCTATGGCTACACCTTC. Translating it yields CAATTGSYGYTF.

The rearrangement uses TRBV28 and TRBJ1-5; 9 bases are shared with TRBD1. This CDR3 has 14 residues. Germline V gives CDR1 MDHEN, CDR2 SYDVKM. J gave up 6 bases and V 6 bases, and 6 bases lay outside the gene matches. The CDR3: CASSETGGGQPQHF. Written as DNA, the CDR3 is TGTGCCAGCAGCGAGACAGGGGGAGGTCAGCCCCAGCATTTT.

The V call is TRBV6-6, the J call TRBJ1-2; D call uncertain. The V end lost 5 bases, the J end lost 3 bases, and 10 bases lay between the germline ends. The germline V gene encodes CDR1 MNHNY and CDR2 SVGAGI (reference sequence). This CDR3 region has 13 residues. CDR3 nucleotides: TGTGCCAGCAGTCGCGTCGGTTACTATGGCTACACCTTC. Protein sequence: CASSRVGYYGYTF.

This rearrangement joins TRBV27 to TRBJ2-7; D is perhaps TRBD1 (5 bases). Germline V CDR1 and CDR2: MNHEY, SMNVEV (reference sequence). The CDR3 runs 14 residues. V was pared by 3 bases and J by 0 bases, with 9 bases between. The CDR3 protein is CASSFDRISYEQYF. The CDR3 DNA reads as TGTGCCAGCAGTTTTGACAGAATCTCCTACGAGCAGTACTTC.

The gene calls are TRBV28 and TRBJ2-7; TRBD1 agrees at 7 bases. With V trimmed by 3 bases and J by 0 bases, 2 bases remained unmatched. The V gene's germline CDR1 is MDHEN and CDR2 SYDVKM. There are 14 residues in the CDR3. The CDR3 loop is CASSLAGGSYEQYF. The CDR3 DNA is TGTGCCAGCAGTTTGGCAGGGGGCTCCTACGAGCAGTACTTC.

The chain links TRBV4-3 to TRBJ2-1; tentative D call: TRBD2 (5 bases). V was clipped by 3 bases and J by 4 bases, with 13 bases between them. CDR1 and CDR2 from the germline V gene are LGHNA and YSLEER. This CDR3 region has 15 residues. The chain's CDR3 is CASSQMTTLYNEQFF. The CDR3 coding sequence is TGCGCCAGCAGCCAGATGACTACATTATACAATGAGCAGTTCTTC.

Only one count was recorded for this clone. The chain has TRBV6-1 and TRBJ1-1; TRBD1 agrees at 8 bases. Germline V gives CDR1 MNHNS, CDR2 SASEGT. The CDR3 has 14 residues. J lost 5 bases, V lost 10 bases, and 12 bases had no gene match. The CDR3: CATRGQEHFTEAFF. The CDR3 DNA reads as TGTGCCACCAGGGGACAGGAGCATTTTACTGAAGCTTTCTTT.

CDR3 coding DNA: TGTGCCAGCAGCGTAGGGGTAGCGGGAGGTCTCAGCTCCTACGAGCAGTACTTC. Its protein product is CASSVGVAGGLSSYEQYF. The chain carries TRBV9 and TRBJ2-7; TRBD2 aligns across 10 bases. This CDR3 region has 18 residues. V lost 0 bases, J lost 0 bases, and 9 bases stayed unmatched. The germline V gene has CDR1 SGDLS and CDR2 YYNGEE.

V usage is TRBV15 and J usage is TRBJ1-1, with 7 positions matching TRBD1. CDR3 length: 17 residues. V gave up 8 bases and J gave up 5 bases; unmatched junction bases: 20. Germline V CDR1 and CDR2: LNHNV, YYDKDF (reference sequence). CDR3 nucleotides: TGTGCCACCCGGAGAAACATCGGACAGGTCCGATGGACTGAAGCTTTCTTT. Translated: CATRRNIGQVRWTEAFF. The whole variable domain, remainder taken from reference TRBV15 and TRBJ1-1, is DAMVIQNPRYQVTQFGKPVTLSCSQTLNHNVMYWYQQKSSQAPKLLFHYYDKDFNNEADTPDNFQSRRPNTSFCFLDIRSPGLGDTAMYLCATRRNIGQVRWTEAFFGQGTRLTVV.

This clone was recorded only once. The CDR3 here is CASGLAGGRNEQFF. In DNA form, the CDR3 reads TGTGCTAGTGGTTTGGCGGGAGGTCGCAATGAGCAGTTCTTC. This chain links TRBV12-5 with TRBJ2-1; TRBD2 agrees at 7 bases. Germline V gene lookup returns CDR1 LGHNT and CDR2 FRNRAP. The CDR3 has 14 amino acids. Germline trimming cut 1 base from V and 6 bases from J; bases unmatched to any gene: 3.

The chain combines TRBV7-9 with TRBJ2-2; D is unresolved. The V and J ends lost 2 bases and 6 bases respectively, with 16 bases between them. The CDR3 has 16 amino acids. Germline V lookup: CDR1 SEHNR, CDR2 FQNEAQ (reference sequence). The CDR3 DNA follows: TGTGCCAGCAGCTTATTACACCCGTTAGGAGCCGGGGAGCTGTTTTTT. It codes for CASSLLHPLGAGELFF.

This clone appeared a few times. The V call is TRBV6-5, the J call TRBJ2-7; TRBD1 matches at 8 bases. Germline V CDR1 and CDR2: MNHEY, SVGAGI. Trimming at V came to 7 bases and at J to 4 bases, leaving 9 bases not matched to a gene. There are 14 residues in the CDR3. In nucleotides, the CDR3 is TGTGCCAGCAAAAGTGGACAGGGAAGTTACGAGCAGTACTTC. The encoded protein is CASKSGQGSYEQYF.

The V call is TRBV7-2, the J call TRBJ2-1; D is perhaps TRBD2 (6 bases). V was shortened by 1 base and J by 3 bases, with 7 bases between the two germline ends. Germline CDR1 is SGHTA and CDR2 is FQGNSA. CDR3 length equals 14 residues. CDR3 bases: TGTGCCAGCAGCTTAGGCGGGAACTACAATGAGCAGTTCTTC. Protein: CASSLGGNYNEQFF. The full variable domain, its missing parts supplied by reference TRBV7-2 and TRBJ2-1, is GAGVSQSPSNKVTEKGKDVELRCDPISGHTALYWYRQSLGQGLEFLIYFQGNSAPDKSGLPSDRFSAERTGGSVSTLTIQRTQQEDSAVYLCASSLGGNYNEQFFGPGTRLTVL.

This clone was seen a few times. The CDR3 sequence is CASSYSSSPPQYF. In DNA form, the CDR3 reads TGTGCCAGCAGTTACTCGAGTAGCCCTCCCCAGTACTTC. This chain joins TRBV6-6 and TRBJ2-4; D not resolved. V shed 0 bases and J shed 13 bases, with 13 bases lying between them. This CDR3 region has 13 residues. The germline V gene encodes CDR1 MNHNY and CDR2 SVGAGI (reference sequence).

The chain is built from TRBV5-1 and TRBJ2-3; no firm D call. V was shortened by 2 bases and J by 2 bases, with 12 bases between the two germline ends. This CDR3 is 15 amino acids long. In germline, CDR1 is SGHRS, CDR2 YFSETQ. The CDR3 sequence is CASSFRVPYTDTQYF. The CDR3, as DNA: TGCGCCAGCAGCTTTAGAGTCCCTTACACAGATACGCAGTATTTT. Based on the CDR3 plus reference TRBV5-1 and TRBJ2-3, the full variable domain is KAGVTQTPRYLIKTRGQQVTLSCSPISGHRSVSWYQQTPGQGLQFLFEYFSETQRNKGNFPGRFSGRQFSNSRSEMNVSTLELGDSALYLCASSFRVPYTDTQYFGPGTRLTVL.

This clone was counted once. CDR3 bases: TGTGCCAGCAGCCCTGGACTAGCGGGAGGGACCCAGTACTTC. The encoded protein is CASSPGLAGGTQYF. V and J are TRBV28 and TRBJ2-5; 14 nucleotides align to TRBD2. Germline-derived CDR1 and CDR2 are MDHEN and SYDVKM. The CDR3 consists of 14 residues. Losses at the gene ends were 6 bases for V and 7 bases for J; bases not matched to a gene: 4.

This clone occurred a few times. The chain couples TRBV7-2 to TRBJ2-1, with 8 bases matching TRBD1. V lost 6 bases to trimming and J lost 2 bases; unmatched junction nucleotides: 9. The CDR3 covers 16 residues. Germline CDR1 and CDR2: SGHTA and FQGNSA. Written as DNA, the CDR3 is TGTGCCAGCAGTTCCGGGACAGGCGTAACCTACAATGAGCAGTTCTTC. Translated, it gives CASSSGTGVTYNEQFF.